The 19 T cell receptor beta chains presented below share a single source sample, sequenced in a study of shared clonotypes between healthy human individuals. It was CD45RO-negative cells, positively selected for CCR7, that made up naive CD8 cells, with terminally differentiated effector memory CD45RA+ cells excluded. Method: immunoSEQ multiplex PCR; TCRdb's copy keeps in-frame clones and lacks some. The sample shows around 600,000 clones, about 95% of them seen only once. The specimen was naive CD8+ T cells sorted from blood. These receptor sequences come from a woman in her twenties or thirties in good health.

The chain joins TRBV6-6 to TRBJ2-7; TRBD2 aligns across 8 bases. This CDR3 is 14 amino acids long. Losses at the gene ends were 5 bases for V and 5 bases for J; bases not matched to a gene: 8. From germline, CDR1 is MNHNY and CDR2 SVGAGI (reference sequence). DNA of the CDR3: TGTGCCAGCAGTAAAACCGAGGGACTAGACGAGCAGTACTTC. Its translation is CASSKTEGLDEQYF.

The chain uses TRBV13 and TRBJ1-2; 9 bases are a match to TRBD1. This CDR3 is built from 14 residues. Trimming removed 3 bases from V and 2 bases from J; junction bases left unmatched: 1. Germline CDR1 is PRHDT and CDR2 is FYEKMQ (reference sequence). CDR3 amino acids: CASSFGQGNYGYTF. Here the CDR3 DNA reads TGTGCCAGCAGCTTTGGACAGGGGAACTATGGCTACACCTTC. Full variable domain (remainder filled in from reference TRBV13 and TRBJ1-2): AAGVIQSPRHLIKEKRETATLKCYPIPRHDTVYWYQQGPGQDPQFLISFYEKMQSDKGSIPDRFSAQQFSDYHSELNMSSLELGDSALYFCASSFGQGNYGYTFGSGTRLTVV.

This chain uses TRBV4-2 with TRBJ2-5; 10 nucleotides agree with TRBD2. The J call is uncertain, as TRBJ2-7 better fits the DNA end. This CDR3 spans 15 amino acids. Germline CDR1 and CDR2: LGHNA and YNFKEQ. The CDR3 DNA reads TGTGCCAGCAGCCACGGACTAGCGGAATCCTACGAGCAGTACTTC. As protein: CASSHGLAESYEQYF.

This sequence joins TRBV13 and TRBJ1-2; D unclear. V gave up 5 bases and J gave up 5 bases, with 9 bases separating them. This CDR3 comprises 12 residues. Germline V gene data show CDR1 as PRHDT and CDR2 as FYEKMQ (reference sequence). The CDR3 is CASSPQSYGYTF. The CDR3 DNA sequence: TGTGCCAGCAGCCCTCAGAGTTATGGCTACACCTTC.

The gene calls are TRBV6-6 and TRBJ1-1; unclear D gene. CDR3 size: 12 residues. The V gene lost 1 base and the J gene lost 7 bases, with 7 bases spanning the gap. Germline loops: CDR1 MNHNY, CDR2 SVGAGI (reference sequence). CDR3 amino acids: CASSYLSNEAFF. The CDR3 nucleotides read TGTGCCAGCAGTTACTTGAGCAATGAAGCTTTCTTT.

V is TRBV11-2 and J is TRBJ1-1, with D perhaps matching TRBD1 (5 bases). Germline V gene lookup returns CDR1 SGHAT and CDR2 FQNNGV. The CDR3 length is 17 residues. Trimming took 0 bases from V and 6 from J, leaving 20 bases between them. The CDR3 region is CASSLDQGAGLGSEAFF. CDR3 bases: TGTGCCAGCAGCTTAGATCAGGGCGCGGGACTGGGGTCTGAAGCTTTCTTT.

This rearrangement joins TRBV19 to TRBJ2-7; D perhaps matches TRBD2 (5 bases). Between the trimmed V and J ends, which lost 5 bases and 3 bases, there was a span of 14 bases. Germline V gene lookup returns CDR1 LNHDA and CDR2 SQIVND (reference sequence). The CDR3 is 14 amino acids. The CDR3 region has the DNA TGTGCCAGTAGTGCCCGGACTTCGATCTACGAGCAGTACTTC. It codes for CASSARTSIYEQYF.

The chain carries TRBV11-2 and TRBJ2-7; D ambiguous. CDR1 and CDR2 (germline): SGHAT, FQNNGV. V was pared by 5 bases and J by 4 bases, with 12 bases between. This CDR3 is built from 13 residues. The CDR3 sequence is CASSHSGEYEQYF. The CDR3 nucleotides are TGTGCCAGCAGCCACTCCGGAGAATACGAGCAGTACTTC.

The chain recombines TRBV4-2 with TRBJ2-4, with D perhaps TRBD1 (5 bases). Trimming stripped 0 bases from V and 0 bases from J, with 21 bases between. Germline V CDR1 and CDR2: LGHNA, YNFKEQ. The CDR3 totals 20 residues. DNA of the CDR3: TGTGCCAGCAGCCAAGAAAGGGCCAGGGTCATATCCTTAGCCAAAAACATTCAGTACTTC. Its protein is CASSQERARVISLAKNIQYF.

This CDR3 is CAVKTGAETQYF. The DNA for the CDR3 is TGTGCCGTTAAAACGGGGGCTGAGACCCAGTACTTC. V is TRBV10-3 and J is TRBJ2-5; tentatively, D is TRBD1 or TRBD2 (6 bases each). The CDR3 has 12 amino acids. Trimming took off 11 bases at V and 5 bases at J, with 15 bases between the two ends. Germline assignment: CDR1 ENHRY and CDR2 SYGVKD.

This chain's CDR3 is CATSPLGEASLTDTQYF. The CDR3 coding sequence is TGTGCCACCAGCCCCCTGGGAGAGGCAAGCCTCACAGATACGCAGTATTTT. This chain joins TRBV15 and TRBJ2-3; D might be TRBD2 (5 bases). V lost 5 bases, J lost 2 bases, and 20 bases lay in between. Germline CDR1 is LNHNV and CDR2 is YYDKDF (reference sequence). The CDR3 runs 17 residues. Filled out from reference TRBV15 and TRBJ2-3, the complete variable domain reads DAMVIQNPRYQVTQFGKPVTLSCSQTLNHNVMYWYQQKSSQAPKLLFHYYDKDFNNEADTPDNFQSRRPNTSFCFLDIRSPGLGDTAMYLCATSPLGEASLTDTQYFGPGTRLTVL.

The chain has TRBV9 and TRBJ2-7; 7 bases map to TRBD2. The junction had 12 bases not matched to a gene; V was cut back by 4 bases and J by 5 bases. The CDR3 loop spans 15 amino acids. In germline, CDR1 is SGDLS, CDR2 YYNGEE. CDR3 in amino acids: CASSTFGGGPDEQYF. The CDR3 DNA follows: TGTGCCAGCAGCACCTTCGGGGGAGGGCCGGACGAGCAGTACTTC.

The chain couples TRBV2 to TRBJ1-2, with D tentatively TRBD1 (5 bases). This CDR3 region has 14 residues. Germline lookup yields CDR1 SNHLY and CDR2 FYNNEI. Between the trimmed V and J ends, which lost 7 bases and 4 bases, there was a span of 16 bases. The CDR3 DNA sequence: TGTGCCAGCACGGCAGGGCGGTCCATCTATGGCTACACCTTC. As protein: CASTAGRSIYGYTF. The entire variable domain, with the rest obtained from reference TRBV2 and TRBJ1-2, is as follows: EPEVTQTPSHQVTQMGQEVILRCVPISNHLYFYWYRQILGQKVEFLVSFYNNEISEKSEIFDDQFSVERPDGSNFTLKIRSTKLEDSAMYFCASTAGRSIYGYTFGSGTRLTVV.

The chain is built from TRBV9 and TRBJ2-1; TRBD1 matches at 10 bases. CDR1 is SGDLS, CDR2 YYNGEE, per germline. J gave up 9 bases and V 3 bases, and 12 bases lay outside the gene matches. This CDR3 is 16 amino acids long. CDR3 coding DNA: TGTGCCAGCAGCGCCCCGGGACAGGGGTATCGGAGTGAGCAGTTCTTC. As protein: CASSAPGQGYRSEQFF.

The rearrangement uses TRBV27 and TRBJ2-7; D perhaps matches TRBD1 (5 bases). This CDR3 is built from 14 residues. Deletions cut 0 bases from V and 4 bases from J, with 10 bases between. Germline assignment: CDR1 MNHEY and CDR2 SMNVEV (reference sequence). The CDR3 nucleotides read TGTGCCAGCAGTTTATCCCCAGGGTGGTACGAGCAGTACTTC. It yields the protein CASSLSPGWYEQYF.

V is TRBV7-8 and J is TRBJ2-7, with D perhaps matching TRBD1 (5 bases). This CDR3 spans 13 amino acids. Per germline, CDR1 SGHVS and CDR2 FQNEAQ. V was cut by 5 bases and J by 2 bases, with 10 bases left in between. CDR3 protein: CASSHDRAYEQYF. For the CDR3, the DNA is TGTGCCAGCAGCCACGACAGAGCCTACGAGCAGTACTTC.

This clone was seen just once. J is TRBJ2-2 and V is TRBV27, with a possible D match to TRBD1 (6 bases). Germline CDR1 and CDR2: MNHEY and SMNVEV (reference sequence). The CDR3 spans 14 residues. Trimming removed 3 bases from V and 7 bases from J, with 12 bases in between. This CDR3 is CASSLLRGVGELFF. The CDR3, as DNA: TGTGCCAGCAGTTTGCTCAGGGGCGTCGGGGAGCTGTTTTTT.

This chain links TRBV27 with TRBJ2-6; the match to TRBD2 covers 11 bases. The germline gives CDR1 MNHEY, CDR2 SMNVEV (reference sequence). The CDR3 length is 19 residues. Trimming removed 4 bases from V and 2 bases from J; junction bases left unmatched: 10. CDR3: CASSYTTSGAITGANVLTF. CDR3 DNA: TGTGCCAGCAGTTACACGACTAGCGGGGCGATAACTGGGGCCAACGTCCTGACTTTC.

The genes are TRBV27 and TRBJ2-5; 9 bases are a match to TRBD2. The V segment lost 3 bases and the J segment 3 bases; nucleotides outside the gene matches: 5. The CDR3 runs 15 residues. The germline V gene has CDR1 MNHEY and CDR2 SMNVEV (reference sequence). The CDR3 is CASSFLAGGEETQYF. The DNA of the CDR3 is TGTGCCAGCAGTTTTCTTGCGGGAGGGGAAGAGACCCAGTACTTC.